The entry that follows covers one T cell receptor (beta chain) sequence. Its antigen remains unknown. Template switching added a universal primer binding site, and final cDNA carried unique molecular identifiers. TCRdb used MiXCR to reprocess the 5' RACE reads, holding one entry per CDR3 protein. The table records about 530,000 distinct CDR3 sequences, about a fifth of them present only once. Germline assignment: CDR1 SGDLS and CDR2 YYNGEE. The germline V and J ends were trimmed by 4 bases and 2 bases, with 9 bases remaining between them. This CDR3 spans 14 amino acids. This entry belongs to a study of identical twins. Whole-study findings and limits: There were fewer insertions in abundant cord blood beta clonotypes, but memory repertoires showed no such pattern.

These same data were also listed under a study on yellow fever vaccine responses in identical twins. Turning to that study: Each twin's T cell response to the vaccine was reported to look partly convergent and partly personalized.

This sequence joins TRBV9 and TRBJ1-4; a possible D gene is TRBD1 (5 bases). This sequence originates from a woman between 18 and 30 years old in good health. Sequenced material: CD4+ T cells sorted from blood. This CDR3 reads CASSRGWTNEKLFF. In DNA form, the CDR3 reads TGTGCCAGCAGCAGGGGCTGGACTAATGAAAAACTGTTTTTT.